These T cell receptor beta chains were read from a single sample in a study of shared clonotypes between healthy human individuals. The protocol was immunoSEQ multiplex PCR, while the TCRdb copy is restricted to in-frame clones and leaves out a portion. The sample records millions of clones, 90% to 95% being singletons. Sequenced sample: naive CD4+ T cells sorted from blood. Receptor source: a man between 18 and 29 years old in good health. The CDR3 runs from the conserved cysteine through the conserved F or W. D genes are given only for firm matches. Only part of the rows carry a size: once, few, many, or a class if the clone is expanded.

TRBJ2-7 TRBV10-1 once NA TGCGCCAGCAGGGGTGGTTACGAGCAGTACTTC CASRGGYEQYF
TRBJ2-3 TRBV5-1 NA NA TGCGCCAGCAGGAGTATTGGAGGGGGGGCCAAAGATACGCAGTATTTT CASRSIGGGAKDTQYF
TRBJ1-2 TRBV28 NA NA TGTGCCAGCACCCGAACCAGCCCCTATGGCTACACCTTC CASTRTSPYGYTF
TRBJ2-7 TRBV19 NA TRBD2 TGTGCCAGTAGTCAAACTAGCGTCTACGAGCAGTACTTC CASSQTSVYEQYF
TRBJ1-2 TRBV29-1 NA NA TGCGTTACTCTCAAAGACTATGGCTACACCTTC CVTLKDYGYTF
TRBJ2-7 TRBV28 NA TRBD1 TGTGCCAGCAGCTGGGCCGGGACAGGGCTCTACGAGCAGTACTTC CASSWAGTGLYEQYF
TRBJ1-2 TRBV9 NA NA TGTGCCAGCAGCAAAAACACAGGTGAGAAGGATGGCTACACCTTC CASSKNTGEKDGYTF
TRBJ2-7 TRBV6-1 NA NA TGTGCCAGCAGTGAAATGAGCTCCTACGAGCAGTACTTC CASSEMSSYEQYF
TRBJ1-4 TRBV5-1 NA TRBD1 TGCGCCAGCAGTTCGACAGCCGGGACAGTTAATGAAAAACTGTTTTTT CASSSTAGTVNEKLFF
TRBJ2-7 TRBV15 NA TRBD2 TGTGCCACCAGCATACTAGCGGGGGCAACCTACGAGCAGTACTTC CATSILAGATYEQYF
TRBJ1-1 TRBV7-9 once NA TGTGCCAGCAAAAGCCGGCCTGACACTGAAGCTTTCTTT CASKSRPDTEAFF
TRBJ2-7 TRBV7-2 NA TRBD1 TGTGCCAGCAGCTCCATGGACAGGTCGGCCTACGAGCAGTACTTC CASSSMDRSAYEQYF
TRBJ2-2 TRBV15 NA NA TGTGCCACCAGCAGAGCTAGGACCGGGGAGCTGTTTTTT CATSRARTGELFF
TRBJ2-5 TRBV6-6 NA NA TGTGCCAGCAGGTTGGGGGGTGAAGAGACCCAGTACTTC CASRLGGEETQYF
TRBJ1-5 TRBV6-5 NA NA TGTGCCAGCAGGGAACAGGGCGGCAATCAGCCCCAGCATTTT CASREQGGNQPQHF
TRBJ2-7 TRBV11-2 NA TRBD1 TGTGCCAGCAGCCCGGACAGGGTGCACGAGCAGTACTTC CASSPDRVHEQYF
TRBJ1-1 TRBV5-1 NA NA TGCGCCAGCAGCTTCGGGGGAAAGGCGGCGCCTGCTGAAGCTTTCTTT CASSFGGKAAPAEAFF
TRBJ1-2 TRBV6-5 NA NA TGTGCCAGCAGTGGACCGAGGACAGCTAACTATGGCTACACCTTC CASSGPRTANYGYTF
TRBJ1-1 TRBV7-2 NA NA TGTGCCAGCAGCCCAGGGACGGTGAACACTGAAGCTTTCTTT CASSPGTVNTEAFF
TRBJ1-1 TRBV25-1 NA TRBD1 TGTGCCAGCCGCCAGGGGGGAAGGGTTTCTGAAGCTTTCTTT CASRQGGRVSEAFF
TRBJ1-4 TRBV7-9 few NA TGTGCCAGCAGCTTTGGCAGGGCCAATAATGAAAAACTGTTTTTT CASSFGRANNEKLFF
TRBJ2-5 TRBV7-2 NA NA TGTGCCAGCAGCTTCGAGCGGCAAGAGACCCAGTACTTC CASSFERQETQYF
TRBJ2-7 TRBV7-9 NA TRBD2 TGTGCCAGCAGCTTAGATCTCGCGGGGGGGCGCTACGAGCAGTACTTC CASSLDLAGGRYEQYF
TRBJ2-7 TRBV18 NA NA TGTGCCAGCTCACCTCCGAGGCGGGAAAACTCCTACGAGCAGTACTTC CASSPPRRENSYEQYF
TRBJ2-3 TRBV11-2 once NA TGTGCCAGCAGCTTCGAACTAGGACAAGGCCGAGATACGCAGTATTTT CASSFELGQGRDTQYF
TRBJ2-2 TRBV25-1 NA NA TGTGCCAGCAGTGAATCCCAGACGCGCCCCGGGGAGCTGTTTTTT CASSESQTRPGELFF
TRBJ2-1 TRBV5-1 NA TRBD1 TGCGCCAGCAGCTCCGGCAGGGGGTCAGTTTTCAATGAGCAGTTCTTC CASSSGRGSVFNEQFF
TRBJ1-6 TRBV6-1 NA NA TGTGCCAGCAGTGGTGGCGTTAATTCCGGTTCACCCCTCCACTTT CASSGGVNSGSPLHF
TRBJ2-7 TRBV7-9 NA TRBD1 TGTGCCAGCAGCCGACGGGCACAGGGGCGAACCTACGAGCAGTACTTC CASSRRAQGRTYEQYF
TRBJ2-5 TRBV7-9 NA NA TGTGCCAGCAGCTCCCTCCCGACAGGCAAAGAGACCCAGTACTTC CASSSLPTGKETQYF
TRBJ2-5 TRBV29-1 NA NA TGCAGCGTGCAGGGAGGAGAGAAGACCCAGTACTTC CSVQGGEKTQYF
TRBJ1-4 TRBV5-4 once NA TGTGCCAGCAGCTTGAAACAGCCGAATGAAAAACTGTTTTTT CASSLKQPNEKLFF
TRBJ2-3 TRBV7-9 NA TRBD2 TGTGCCAGCAGCCGGGAGGCCTTCACAGATACGCAGTATTTT CASSREAFTDTQYF
TRBJ2-7 TRBV7-2 NA TRBD2 TGTGCCAGCAGCTTCACTAGCGAGAGCTCCTACGAGCAGTACTTC CASSFTSESSYEQYF
TRBJ2-3 TRBV5-1 NA NA TGCGCCAGCAGCTTGTCAGGGCGCACAGATACGCAGTATTTT CASSLSGRTDTQYF
TRBJ2-1 TRBV2 NA TRBD2 TGTGCCAGCAGTGGCGATGGGACTAGCGGGACCTACAATGAGCAGTTCTTC CASSGDGTSGTYNEQFF
TRBJ2-5 TRBV15 NA NA TGTGCCACCAGCAGGTCCGGACAGCCCCAAGAGACCCAGTACTTC CATSRSGQPQETQYF
TRBJ2-5 TRBV6-1 NA NA TGTGCCAGCAGTCCCGTGAGGGCAGGGGAAGAGACCCAGTACTTC CASSPVRAGEETQYF
TRBJ2-7 TRBV6-1 NA NA TGTGCCAGCAGTGAAGACAGTATCCCCCCGCGGCAAGAGTACTTC CASSEDSIPPRQEYF
TRBJ1-1 TRBV19 NA NA TGTGCCAGTAGTATCACAGTGGGCAACACTGAAGCTTTCTTT CASSITVGNTEAFF
TRBJ2-7 TRBV2 NA NA TGTGCCAGTTCGGGAACCGGGACTCCAGGCTCCAGGCCCTACGAGCAGTACTTC CASSGTGTPGSRPYEQYF
TRBJ1-3 TRBV30 NA NA TGTGCCTGGAGTGCACGAAACACCATATATTTT CAWSARNTIYF
TRBJ1-1 TRBV5-1 NA TRBD1 TGCGCCAGCAGCGATCCCAGGGGGCTGAACACTGAAGCTTTCTTT CASSDPRGLNTEAFF